The rows below give T cell receptor beta chains drawn from one sample of a study of cytomegalovirus exposure and HLA in healthy donors. Generated by immunoSEQ multiplex PCR, the TCRdb table keeps only in-frame clones and is missing some. The repertoire holds roughly 260,000 clones, just under 85% seen once, with roughly 2% in the top ten. The sequenced material came from PBMCs. The receptors shown here come from a woman between 35 and 50 years old in good health and CMV-seropositive. Both conserved end residues are part of each CDR3.

TRBJ2-3,TRBV28,CASSLWAVTSTDTQYF
TRBJ2-2,TRBV30,CAWEGAGGNTGELFF
TRBJ2-7,TRBV6-5,CASSYSAGGPYEQYF
TRBJ1-2,TRBV7-2,CASSLGTGDGYTF
TRBJ1-5,TRBV30,CAYSGAGTGGNQPQHF
TRBJ2-1,TRBV27,CASSSGLPSYNEQFF
TRBJ1-4,TRBV28,CASSSYGTPNEKLFF
TRBJ1-2,TRBV7-6,CASSLDPQGGGYTF
TRBJ2-7,TRBV4-3,CASSFEDRPAYEQYF
TRBJ1-4,TRBV7-6,CASSLETGQGYEKLFF
TRBJ1-2,TRBV27,CASSLSGRGPNYGYTF